This T cell receptor (beta chain) was sequenced during a study of blood T cell repertoires in COVID-19. Sequencing used immunoSEQ multiplex PCR; TCRdb keeps in-frame clones, though not all of them. The sample gives under 350,000 clones, 70% to 90% of which show up once; 4% to 5.5% is in the top ten. V was pared by 5 bases and J by 2 bases, with 9 bases of the junction left unmatched. Germline-derived CDR1 and CDR2 are SGHTA and FQGNSA. The CDR3 has 17 residues. The clonotype comes from a woman aged 40 to 50 with acute COVID-19. The chain has TRBV7-2 and TRBJ2-7; 13 bases map to TRBD2. Sequenced material: PBMCs or T cells enriched from blood (not recorded which). In DNA form, the CDR3 reads TGTGCCAGCAGCCCAGGACTAGCGGGAGTTGGGACCTACGAGCAGTACTTC. This translates into CASSPGLAGVGTYEQYF.